The 6 T cell receptor beta chains below were found in one sample sequenced in a study of blood T cell repertoires in COVID-19. Assay: immunoSEQ multiplex PCR; the TCRdb copy retains only in-frame clones and omits some. Among about 81,000 clones, about nine tenths were seen once, and the ten largest hold approximately 12%. Sample: peripheral blood. The receptors stem from a man aged 70-80 years with active or convalescent COVID-19.

V and J are TRBV5-1 and TRBJ1-1, with 7 bases lining up with TRBD1. V trimming: 4 bases; J trimming: 3 bases; junction bases outside the gene matches: 12. The length of the CDR3 is 16 residues. Germline CDR1 and CDR2: SGHRS and YFSETQ. For the CDR3, the DNA is TGCGCCAGCAGCCCGGAGGCAGGGGGAGTACACACTGAAGCTTTCTTT. Amino acids: CASSPEAGGVHTEAFF.

This clone was counted between two and nine times. The chain uses TRBV29-1 and TRBJ2-7; 8 nucleotides match TRBD1. Per germline, CDR1 SQVTM and CDR2 ANQGSEA. The junction had 3 bases not matched to a gene; V was cut back by 6 bases and J by 2 bases. The CDR3 loop spans 12 amino acids. CDR3 nucleotide sequence: TGCAGCGTGGGGACAGGTACCTACGAGCAGTACTTC. Translated: CSVGTGTYEQYF.

The CDR3 nucleotides are TGTGCCAGCAGCGTAGGTCAGGACAGAGGAAGGGAAGCTTTCTTT. Protein: CASSVGQDRGREAFF. The chain uses TRBV9 and TRBJ1-1; possibly TRBD1 for D (6 bases). V gave up 0 bases and J gave up 8 bases, with 17 bases separating them. The CDR3 loop spans 15 amino acids. Germline V gives CDR1 SGDLS, CDR2 YYNGEE.

The V and J genes are TRBV10-3 and TRBJ1-2; possibly TRBD1 for D (6 bases). This CDR3 spans 15 amino acids. V lost 6 bases to trimming and J lost 1 base, with 15 bases between them. Germline CDR1 and CDR2: ENHRY and SYGVKD. The CDR3 DNA reads as TGTGCCATCAGCTCCGGACAGATCAGTAACTATGGCTACACCTTC. Protein sequence: CAISSGQISNYGYTF.

The V gene is TRBV10-3, the J gene TRBJ1-1; D gene ambiguous. The CDR3 sequence is 13 residues long. CDR1 and CDR2 from the germline V gene are ENHRY and SYGVKD. V lost 3 bases to trimming and J lost 2 bases, with 7 bases between them. CDR3 DNA: TGTGCCATCAGTGATGGCAGAAACACTGAAGCTTTCTTT. Translation gives CAISDGRNTEAFF.

DNA of the CDR3: TGCGCCAGCAGTCGGAGGGGTAATGAGCAGTTCTTC. This translates into CASSRRGNEQFF. The chain recombines TRBV5-1 with TRBJ2-1; TRBD2 is a possible D gene (6 bases). Trimming cost V 5 bases and J 7 bases, with 10 bases left between them. Germline V gene data show CDR1 as SGHRS and CDR2 as YFSETQ. The CDR3 runs 12 residues.